This T cell receptor beta chain appears in the sequencing data of a study of control samples from healthy donors and cancer patients. V shed 1 base and J shed 9 bases, with 8 bases lying between them. Germline lookup yields CDR1 PRHDT and CDR2 FYEKMQ (reference sequence). The CDR3 length is 12 residues. Some clones are missing from TCRdb's copy, which holds only in-frame ones; the method was immunoSEQ multiplex PCR. Among fewer than 150,000 clones, approximately 90% were seen once, and the ten largest hold roughly 8.6%. The V and J genes are TRBV13 and TRBJ2-3; weak D call: TRBD2 (5 bases). Specimen: blood. The receptor's source is a man aged 18 to 30 in good health. This CDR3 reads CASSLDLATQYF. The CDR3 region has the DNA TGTGCCAGCAGCTTAGATCTAGCAACGCAGTATTTT.